A selection of T cell receptor beta chains follows, all from one sample in a study of CD4 and CD8 cells across lung adenocarcinoma regions. TCRdb re-called the PCR reads through MiXCR, storing one row per CDR3 protein. The table records roughly 7,600 distinct CDR3 sequences, roughly 57% of them present only once. The sample taken for sequencing was CD8+ T cells from the center of a lung tumor. The receptors shown here come from a male donor with lung adenocarcinoma. The CD4 and CD8 labels of this study may be unreliable. Both conserved end residues are part of each CDR3. D genes are given only for firm matches. Size is stated for part of the rows, as once, few or many counts, or as a class when the clone is expanded.

j_call clone_size d_call v_call cdr3_aa cdr3_nt
TRBJ2-1 many TRBD2 TRBV10-3 CAISELRGGSNEQFF TGTGCCATCAGTGAACTTAGGGGCGGGAGCAATGAGCAGTTCTTC
TRBJ2-1 NA TRBD1 TRBV10-1 CASGTGSSYNEQFF TGCGCCAGCGGGACAGGGAGCTCCTACAATGAGCAGTTCTTC
TRBJ2-1 NA TRBD2 TRBV10-1 CASSGLKVAGVYNEQFF TGCGCCAGCAGTGGGCTTAAGGTAGCGGGAGTTTACAATGAGCAGTTCTTC
TRBJ1-1 NA NA TRBV7-6 CASSLGPIGEAFF TGTGCCAGCAGCTTAGGACCCATAGGTGAAGCTTTCTTT
TRBJ2-4 NA TRBD1 TRBV6-1 CASNTGGQRNIQYF TGTGCCAGCAACACTGGGGGACAGAGAAACATTCAGTACTTC
TRBJ2-3 many TRBD2 TRBV6-4 CASSDPGLGTDTQYF TGTGCCAGCAGTGATCCAGGACTAGGCACAGATACGCAGTATTTT
TRBJ1-1 NA NA TRBV6-1 CASSEAGSDTEAFF TGTGCCAGCAGTGAAGCTGGGTCAGACACTGAAGCTTTCTTT
TRBJ2-3 NA TRBD2 TRBV7-2 CASSPRGRGDTQYF TGTGCCAGCAGCCCTCGCGGGAGAGGAGATACGCAGTATTTT
TRBJ2-1 NA NA TRBV20-1 CSASASSYNGQFF TGCAGTGCTAGCGCGAGCTCCTACAATGGGCAGTTCTTC
TRBJ2-3 few NA TRBV9 CASSVEQGRTDTQYF TGTGCCAGCAGCGTAGAGCAGGGGCGCACGGATACGCAGTATTTT
TRBJ2-5 NA NA TRBV27 CASSLSQGSETQYF TGTGCCAGCAGTTTGTCACAGGGCTCAGAGACCCAGTACTTC
TRBJ2-4 once NA TRBV25-1 CASSGGGRKNIQYF TGTGCCAGCAGCGGAGGGGGACGAAAAAACATTCAGTACTTC
TRBJ2-1 NA NA TRBV3-1 CASSQSPDSYNEQFF TGTGCCAGCAGCCAGAGCCCAGATTCCTACAATGAGCAGTTCTTC
TRBJ2-4 NA NA TRBV9 CASSAGRRGKNIQYF TGTGCCAGCAGCGCGGGGCGGCGAGGAAAAAACATTCAGTACTTC
TRBJ2-1 medium-sized TRBD2 TRBV6-1 CASRGGAGANSYNEQFF TGTGCCAGCAGGGGTGGAGCGGGGGCCAACTCCTACAATGAGCAGTTCTTC
TRBJ2-7 NA TRBD2 TRBV7-6 CASSPSGREGYEQYF TGTGCCAGCAGCCCCAGTGGGCGGGAGGGGTACGAGCAGTACTTC
TRBJ2-7 few TRBD2 TRBV3-1 CASSQFGLAGGISYEQYF TGTGCCAGCAGCCAATTCGGACTAGCGGGAGGTATATCCTACGAGCAGTACTTC
TRBJ2-1 few TRBD2 TRBV6-1 CASIGLAGGVGRNEQFF TGTGCCAGCATCGGACTAGCGGGAGGTGTAGGGCGCAATGAGCAGTTCTTC
TRBJ2-5 NA TRBD2 TRBV10-1 CASSVGTSGTETQYF TGCGCCAGCAGTGTTGGGACTAGCGGGACAGAGACCCAGTACTTC
TRBJ2-1 many TRBD1 TRBV4-2 CASSPRAGTGAGEQFF TGTGCCAGCAGCCCCCGGGCCGGGACAGGGGCCGGTGAGCAGTTCTTC
TRBJ2-5 NA NA TRBV25-1 CASSESLGQGETQYF TGTGCCAGCAGTGAATCTCTAGGCCAGGGGGAGACCCAGTACTTC
TRBJ1-1 NA NA TRBV6-1 CASSDDLGEAFF TGTGCCAGCAGTGACGACCTGGGGGAAGCTTTCTTT
TRBJ2-7 NA NA TRBV4-1 CASSQVPGSEQYF TGCGCCAGCAGCCAAGTCCCAGGGAGCGAGCAGTACTTC
TRBJ2-2 NA TRBD1 TRBV5-1 CASSATGVGELFF TGCGCCAGCAGCGCCACAGGGGTCGGGGAGCTGTTTTTT
TRBJ1-1 many NA TRBV14 CASSPMGSLNTEAFF TGTGCCAGCAGCCCCATGGGGAGCCTGAACACTGAAGCTTTCTTT